The 22 T cell receptor beta chains reported below all come from one sample, sequenced in a study of T-cell memory formation after mild COVID-19. TCRdb fed the 5' RACE reads into MiXCR, producing one record per CDR3 protein. The table lists 350,000 to 450,000 distinct CDR3 sequences, approximately 15% of them singletons, with around 22% in the top ten. The sequenced sample was PBMCs or a T cell subset sorted from them (not recorded which). Receptor source: a man aged 18 to 35 who had mild COVID-19 (a few samples of this study predate the infection). Cell type and time point are not known.

This clonotype was counted many times. The J gene is TRBJ1-1, the V gene TRBV29-1, with D unclear. The CDR3 contains 11 residues. The V gene lost 3 bases and the J gene lost 7 bases, with 9 bases spanning the gap. The germline CDR1 and CDR2 sequences are SQVTM and ANQGSEA. The CDR3 is CSVDGSYEAFF. The CDR3 DNA reads TGCAGCGTTGACGGCAGCTATGAAGCTTTCTTT.

The chain carries TRBV4-1 and TRBJ2-2, with 11 bases matching TRBD2. V lost 1 base, J lost 1 base, and 11 bases stayed unmatched. The CDR3 loop spans 20 amino acids. Germline CDR1 and CDR2: MGHRA and YSYEKL. The CDR3 DNA is TGCGCCAGCAGCCAAGTTGAGTCCACAGGACTAGCGGGGAACACCGGGGAGCTGTTTTTT. As protein: CASSQVESTGLAGNTGELFF.

This chain connects TRBV7-9 to TRBJ2-1; 8 bases match TRBD2. The CDR3 runs to 16 residues. Germline V gene sequence: CDR1 SEHNR, CDR2 FQNEAQ (reference sequence). With 0 bases clipped from V and 8 bases from J, the junction kept 9 bases outside the gene matches. In DNA, the CDR3 is TGTGCCAGCAGCTTAGCGATGGTAGCGGGGACCTATGAGCAGTTCTTC. Translating gives CASSLAMVAGTYEQFF.

The rearrangement uses TRBV30 and TRBJ1-5; unclear D gene. The CDR3 extends over 18 amino acids. Between the trimmed V and J ends, which lost 0 bases and 0 bases, there was a span of 18 bases. CDR1 GTSNPN and CDR2 SVGIG come from the germline V gene (reference sequence). The CDR3: CAWSVFGSAGDSNQPQHF. Here the CDR3 DNA reads TGTGCCTGGAGTGTATTTGGCTCGGCAGGAGATAGCAATCAGCCCCAGCATTTT.

This clonotype was seen a few times. The chain joins TRBV7-2 to TRBJ2-7, with D possibly matching TRBD1 (5 bases). CDR3 length: 14 amino acids. Trimming took off 1 base at V and 6 bases at J, with 13 bases between the two ends. Germline CDR1 and CDR2: SGHTA and FQGNSA. Here the CDR3 reads CASSLVGRVGEQYF. CDR3 bases: TGTGCCAGCAGCTTAGTAGGCAGGGTCGGCGAGCAGTACTTC.

This clonotype has a count of ten or more. V and J are TRBV7-2 and TRBJ2-4; D call uncertain. The CDR3 spans 14 residues. V was clipped by 4 bases and J by 0 bases, with 7 bases between them. CDR1 is SGHTA, CDR2 FQGNSA, per germline. The DNA of the CDR3 is TGTGCCAGCAGCTCACGTGTAGCCAAAAACATTCAGTACTTC. This encodes CASSSRVAKNIQYF. The whole variable domain, filled in from reference TRBV7-2 and TRBJ2-4, reads GAGVSQSPSNKVTEKGKDVELRCDPISGHTALYWYRQSLGQGLEFLIYFQGNSAPDKSGLPSDRFSAERTGGSVSTLTIQRTQQEDSAVYLCASSSRVAKNIQYFGAGTRLSVL.

This clonotype was recorded a few times. The chain links TRBV6-5 to TRBJ1-2; D possibly corresponds to TRBD1 (5 bases). Germline V lookup: CDR1 MNHEY, CDR2 SVGAGI. The CDR3 length is 12 residues. V was shortened by 1 base and J by 10 bases, with 10 bases between the two germline ends. The CDR3 nucleotides read TGTGCCAGCAGTTACTGGGGACGCTACTACACCTTC. Protein: CASSYWGRYYTF.

V is TRBV12-3 or TRBV12-4 and J is TRBJ1-6; no reliable D call. This CDR3 has 14 residues. Trimming removed 2 bases from V and 7 bases from J, with 9 bases in between. CDR3 coding DNA: TGTGCCAGCAGTTTAACGTGGATGAATTCACCCCTCCACTTT. This codes for CASSLTWMNSPLHF.

This clonotype has just a few counts. The chain is built from TRBV29-1 and TRBJ2-7; 10 nucleotides align to TRBD1. The CDR3 is 15 amino acids. The V gene end was trimmed by 3 bases and the J gene end by 3 bases; junction bases not matched to a gene: 8. Germline lookup yields CDR1 SQVTM and CDR2 ANQGSEA. The CDR3 bases are TGCAGCGTTGATAGGGGACAGGGGATCAACTACGAGCAGTACTTC. It is translated as CSVDRGQGINYEQYF.

The V call is TRBV20-1, the J call TRBJ2-5, with a possible D match to TRBD2 (7 bases). The CDR3 contains 16 residues. Trimming took 2 bases from V and 7 from J, leaving 23 bases between them. CDR1 and CDR2 (germline): DFQATT, SNEGSKA (reference sequence). The CDR3 is CSARRVGGGAVGTQYF. For the CDR3, the DNA is TGCAGTGCTAGAAGGGTCGGTGGGGGGGCCGTAGGGACCCAGTACTTC.

This clonotype has a single count. This chain connects TRBV20-1 to TRBJ1-6, with a tentative D call TRBD1 (5 bases). The CDR3 extends over 16 amino acids. CDR1 and CDR2 from the germline V gene are DFQATT and SNEGSKA (reference sequence). The V end lost 3 bases, the J end lost 0 bases, and 12 bases lay between the germline ends. The CDR3 DNA reads TGCAGTGCTAGGGGGGGACCCAACTCCTATAATTCACCCCTCCACTTT. Protein: CSARGGPNSYNSPLHF.

The chain is built from TRBV7-6 and TRBJ2-7; no firm D call. CDR1 SGHVS and CDR2 FNYEAQ come from the germline V gene. The CDR3 consists of 14 residues. Trimming removed 2 bases at V and 3 bases at J, with 11 bases between. As DNA, the CDR3 is TGTGCCAGCAGCTTAAGCGTCCGCGGCTACGAGCAGTACGTC. Protein: CASSLSVRGYEQYV.

This chain links TRBV4-1 with TRBJ1-6, with no clear D. The CDR3 totals 16 residues. Deletions cut 4 bases from V and 10 bases from J, with 20 bases between. CDR1 and CDR2 from the germline V gene are MGHRA and YSYEKL. DNA for the CDR3: TGCGCCAGCAGCCTCTCCACGACGGGTTATGGGTCACCCCTCCACTTT. This encodes CASSLSTTGYGSPLHF.

This clonotype appeared a few times. The chain has TRBV7-9 and TRBJ1-5; possibly TRBD1 for D (5 bases). The CDR3 extends over 13 amino acids. V was clipped by 6 bases and J by 5 bases, with 11 bases between them. CDR1 SEHNR and CDR2 FQNEAQ come from the germline V gene (reference sequence). CDR3 bases: TGTGCCAGCAGTGACAGCGGCCATCAGCCCCAGCATTTT. It yields the protein CASSDSGHQPQHF.

The chain combines TRBV2 with TRBJ2-3; the D gene is possibly TRBD1 (5 bases). CDR1 and CDR2 from the germline V gene are SNHLY and FYNNEI. CDR3 length equals 14 residues. V was shortened by 6 bases and J by 6 bases, with 16 bases between the two germline ends. The CDR3 sequence: CASRGLPGRDTQYF. The CDR3 coding sequence is TGTGCCAGCAGGGGGCTCCCAGGGCGGGATACGCAGTATTTT.

The chain links TRBV4-3 to TRBJ2-1; TRBD2 agrees at 7 bases. Germline V CDR1 and CDR2: LGHNA, YSLEER. The V gene end was trimmed by 0 bases and the J gene end by 4 bases; junction bases not matched to a gene: 6. CDR3 length: 16 residues. CDR3 loop: CASSQEGVSGYNEQFF. CDR3 sequence (DNA): TGCGCCAGCAGCCAAGAAGGGGTTAGCGGGTACAATGAGCAGTTCTTC.

This clonotype was seen a few times. The genes are TRBV18 and TRBJ2-2; TRBD2 matches at 14 bases. Germline V gives CDR1 KGHSH, CDR2 LQKENI. The CDR3 totals 18 residues. Unmatched junction bases numbered 7, after V lost 3 bases and J lost 4 bases. DNA for the CDR3: TGTGCCAGCTCACCGGGGACTAGCGGGGGAGTAATCACCGGGGAGCTGTTTTTT. Amino acid sequence: CASSPGTSGGVITGELFF.

The rearrangement links TRBV20-1 to TRBJ2-7; D possibly corresponds to TRBD2 (6 bases). CDR1 DFQATT and CDR2 SNEGSKA come from the germline V gene (reference sequence). V was pared by 0 bases and J by 7 bases, with 13 bases between. This CDR3 region has 13 residues. CDR3 residues: CSARDVEGMEQYV. The CDR3 DNA is TGCAGTGCTAGAGATGTGGAGGGAATGGAGCAGTACGTC.

This clonotype was detected a few times. Here the CDR3 reads CASSLNPSGGYNEQFF. The CDR3 DNA is TGTGCCAGCAGCTTGAATCCTAGCGGGGGTTACAATGAGCAGTTCTTC. The chain recombines TRBV5-5 with TRBJ2-1, with TRBD2 matching over 10 bases. The CDR3 runs 16 residues. The ends lost 1 base at V and 4 bases at J; junction bases unmatched: 5. Per the germline V gene, CDR1 is SGHKS and CDR2 is YYEKEE (reference sequence).

CDR3 protein: CAWSVLRQGKRLYNEQFF. The DNA for the CDR3 is TGTGCCTGGAGTGTACTGAGACAGGGAAAGCGGTTATACAATGAGCAGTTCTTC. The chain combines TRBV30 with TRBJ2-1; 7 bases are shared with TRBD1. There are 18 residues in the CDR3. The V and J ends lost 0 bases and 4 bases, in that order; junction bases with no gene match: 15. CDR1 is GTSNPN, CDR2 SVGIG, per germline (reference sequence).

The rearrangement joins TRBV29-1 to TRBJ2-5; D is ambiguous. The CDR3 loop spans 12 amino acids. Germline CDR1 and CDR2: SQVTM and ANQGSEA. The germline V and J ends were trimmed by 5 bases and 2 bases, with 9 bases remaining between them. CDR3 nucleotide sequence: TGCAGCGTTCGATTCCCGCAAGAGACCCAGTACTTC. This translates into CSVRFPQETQYF.

This clonotype occurred a few times. The chain carries TRBV6-5 and TRBJ1-2; 8 positions match TRBD1. Germline CDR1 reads MNHEY; CDR2 reads SVGAGI. The CDR3 runs 13 residues. V shed 6 bases and J 6 bases; nucleotides not matched to a gene: 6. CDR3 loop: CASSRSGGDGYTF. The CDR3 DNA follows: TGTGCCAGCAGCCGATCAGGGGGCGATGGCTACACCTTC.